This TCR beta chain came from a study of chemoradiotherapy in HPV16-positive cancers. Findings and limits, study-wide: In HPV16-positive patients, HPV-responsive T-cell expansion tracked better recurrence-free survival. Non-HPV-specific T cells did not expand in tumors during treatment, whereas candidate HPV-specific clones and E7-related motifs did. HPV-specific T cells were functionally defined from only two HPV16-positive patients.

V dropped 5 bases and J dropped 2 bases, with 11 bases sitting between them. The CDR3 length is 14 residues. Germline CDR1 and CDR2: SGHTS and YDEGEE. On this clone itself: What it recognizes is unknown.

Sequenced by immunoSEQ multiplex PCR; TCRdb stores in-frame clones only, minus some. The sample includes 450 to 600 clones, around 88% of them seen just once. This material consisted of tumor tissue, taken from a patient who underwent chemoradiotherapy. The V and J genes are TRBV5-8 and TRBJ1-3; D perhaps matches TRBD1 (5 bases). This receptor was obtained from a human donor with HPV-associated anogenital cancer. The CDR3 here is CASSPGPAGNTIYF. In nucleotides, the CDR3 is TGTGCCAGCAGTCCAGGGCCGGCTGGAAACACCATATATTTT. Full variable domain (rest looked up from reference TRBV5-8 and TRBJ1-3): EAGVTQSPTHLIKTRGQQATLRCSPISGHTSVYWYQQALGLGLQFLLWYDEGEERNRGNFPPRFSGRQFPNYSSELNVNALELEDSALYLCASSPGPAGNTIYFGEGSWLTVV.